Below, 23 T cell receptor beta chains from the same sample are listed, as sequenced in a study of blood T cell repertoires in COVID-19. The repertoire was sequenced with immunoSEQ multiplex PCR; TCRdb's copy has only in-frame clones and lacks some. Of 200,000 or so clones in the sample, about 80% were seen once. The sample comprised PBMCs or T cells enriched from blood (not recorded which). These receptors were taken from a middle-aged man who had recovered from COVID-19.

The rearrangement links TRBV7-2 to TRBJ1-2, with D unclear. V was shortened by 2 bases and J by 0 bases, with 10 bases between the two germline ends. The CDR3 loop spans 15 amino acids. CDR1 and CDR2 from the germline V gene are SGHTA and FQGNSA. This CDR3 is CASSLYGPSNYGYTF. CDR3 coding DNA: TGTGCCAGCAGCTTATATGGGCCTTCTAACTATGGCTACACCTTC.

This sequence joins TRBV9 and TRBJ2-3; 11 nucleotides line up with TRBD2. CDR1 SGDLS and CDR2 YYNGEE come from the germline V gene. The V segment lost 4 bases and the J segment 0 bases; nucleotides outside the gene matches: 10. The CDR3 runs 18 residues. CDR3 region: CASSTQRSGGASTDTQYF. As DNA, the CDR3 is TGTGCCAGCAGCACCCAACGTAGCGGGGGGGCTAGCACAGATACGCAGTATTTT.

This chain connects TRBV18 to TRBJ1-5, with TRBD1 matching 8 bases. Germline V gene lookup returns CDR1 KGHSH and CDR2 LQKENI. The CDR3 length is 18 residues. V lost 4 bases and J lost 2; bases outside the gene matches: 13. The CDR3 DNA reads TGTGCCAGCTCACGGCGTCAGGGGGCCCCCTGGGGCAATCAGCCCCAGCATTTT. Residues: CASSRRQGAPWGNQPQHF.

This clone occurred once. The rearrangement uses TRBV15 and TRBJ1-2; 8 bases agree with TRBD1. J lost 4 bases, V lost 1 base, and 5 bases had no gene match. CDR3 length: 15 residues. CDR1 is LNHNV, CDR2 YYDKDF, per germline (reference sequence). CDR3 amino acids: CATSRAGQGLYGYTF. The CDR3 DNA reads as TGTGCCACCAGCAGAGCCGGACAGGGCCTCTATGGCTACACCTTC. Drawing the rest from reference TRBV15 and TRBJ1-2, the complete variable domain is DAMVIQNPRYQVTQFGKPVTLSCSQTLNHNVMYWYQQKSSQAPKLLFHYYDKDFNNEADTPDNFQSRRPNTSFCFLDIRSPGLGDTAMYLCATSRAGQGLYGYTFGSGTRLTVV.

The V gene is TRBV4-1, the J gene TRBJ2-5; a weak D match, TRBD1 (6 bases). Trimming removed 3 bases at V and 2 bases at J, with 13 bases between. CDR1 is MGHRA and CDR2 is YSYEKL in the germline V gene. The CDR3 is 15 residues long. The CDR3 is CASSHAGTSQETQYF. CDR3 DNA: TGCGCCAGCAGCCATGCCGGGACATCGCAAGAGACCCAGTACTTC.

The chain recombines TRBV6-1 with TRBJ2-1; TRBD2 matches 9 bases. CDR1 is MNHNS and CDR2 is SASEGT in the germline V gene. J lost 7 bases, V lost 3 bases, and 10 bases had no gene match. This CDR3 has 16 amino acids. The CDR3 DNA follows: TGTGCCAGCAGTGATGGATTTGGGCGGGGGGGTAATGAGCAGTTCTTC. It codes for CASSDGFGRGGNEQFF.

The CDR3 nucleotides read TGTGCCAGCAGTCCCTTCGGACAGGGGGGTCGCGGCTACACCTTC. This gives the protein CASSPFGQGGRGYTF. This chain uses TRBV2 with TRBJ1-2; 10 bases agree with TRBD1. This CDR3 region has 15 residues. The V gene's germline CDR1 is SNHLY and CDR2 FYNNEI. V was clipped by 5 bases and J by 8 bases; unmatched bases: 11.

This clone has just a few counts. The rearrangement links TRBV30 to TRBJ1-5; the match to TRBD1 covers 8 bases. With 6 bases clipped from V and 0 bases from J, the junction kept 4 bases outside the gene matches. The CDR3 covers 14 residues. CDR1 and CDR2 from the germline V gene are GTSNPN and SVGIG (reference sequence). In nucleotides, the CDR3 is TGTGCCTGCGGACAGGGCTATAGCAATCAGCCCCAGCATTTT. As protein: CACGQGYSNQPQHF.

This clone was seen more than once but under ten times. This rearrangement joins TRBV5-1 to TRBJ2-3; perhaps TRBD2 as D (7 bases). Germline V gene sequence: CDR1 SGHRS, CDR2 YFSETQ. The germline V and J ends were trimmed by 4 bases and 5 bases, with 17 bases remaining between them. CDR3 length equals 15 residues. In DNA form, the CDR3 reads TGCGCCAGCAGCCTTGGAGGGGGGGTTGGAGATACGCAGTATTTT. Translation gives CASSLGGGVGDTQYF.

The chain has TRBV19 and TRBJ2-2; TRBD2 matches at 11 bases. The trim removed 6 bases at V and 2 bases at J, leaving 11 bases unmatched. The CDR3 is 18 residues long. In germline, CDR1 is LNHDA, CDR2 SQIVND (reference sequence). The CDR3 nucleotides read TGTGCCAGTAGCCCGGGACTAGCGGAAATGATTAACACCGGGGAGCTGTTTTTT. Protein: CASSPGLAEMINTGELFF.

For the CDR3, the DNA is TGTGCCATCCCGCTCGGGGGAAATAATTCACCCCTCCACTTT. Translating it yields CAIPLGGNNSPLHF. The chain couples TRBV7-2 to TRBJ1-6; a possible D gene is TRBD1 (5 bases). This CDR3 is built from 14 residues. Germline CDR1 SGHTA, CDR2 FQGNSA. Trimming took off 10 bases at V and 5 bases at J, with 15 bases between the two ends.

This chain uses TRBV9 with TRBJ2-2; weak D call: TRBD1 (5 bases). Trimming removed 0 bases at V and 0 bases at J, with 9 bases between. CDR1 and CDR2 from the germline V gene are SGDLS and YYNGEE. The CDR3 runs 16 residues. The CDR3 nucleotides read TGTGCCAGCAGCGTAGGGGGCAGGGCGAACACCGGGGAGCTGTTTTTT. Its translation: CASSVGGRANTGELFF.

The chain combines TRBV11-1 with TRBJ2-7, with 10 bases aligning to TRBD1. Trimming removed 4 bases from V and 5 bases from J; junction bases left unmatched: 2. Germline-derived CDR1 and CDR2 are SGHAT and FQDESV (reference sequence). This CDR3 is built from 13 residues. The CDR3 region is CASSSDRGHEQYF. CDR3 bases: TGTGCCAGCAGCTCAGACAGGGGGCACGAGCAGTACTTC.

The chain joins TRBV28 to TRBJ2-1; possible D gene TRBD1, 8 bases. Germline values: CDR1 MDHEN, CDR2 SYDVKM. The CDR3 runs to 14 residues. Trimming shortened V by 8 bases and J by 2 bases, and 13 bases separated the two germline ends. CDR3 in amino acids: CASGGGQAYNEQFF. Here the CDR3 DNA reads TGTGCCAGCGGGGGGGGACAGGCCTACAATGAGCAGTTCTTC. Full variable domain (missing parts from reference TRBV28 and TRBJ2-1): DVKVTQSSRYLVKRTGEKVFLECVQDMDHENMFWYRQDPGLGLRLIYFSYDVKMKEKGDIPEGYSVSREKKERFSLILESASTNQTSMYLCASGGGQAYNEQFFGPGTRLTVL.

The V call is TRBV5-1, the J call TRBJ2-7; 8 bases line up with TRBD1. Germline trimming cut 1 base from V and 2 bases from J; bases unmatched to any gene: 5. The CDR3 sequence is 15 residues long. The V gene's germline CDR1 is SGHRS and CDR2 YFSETQ. The CDR3 DNA reads as TGCGCCAGCAGCTTGCAGGGGGCCCGAGCCTACGAGCAGTACTTC. This sequence encodes CASSLQGARAYEQYF.

The chain combines TRBV2 with TRBJ2-3; unclear D gene. Trimming took off 1 base at V and 5 bases at J, with 13 bases between the two ends. The CDR3 covers 15 residues. CDR1 SNHLY and CDR2 FYNNEI come from the germline V gene. The CDR3 sequence: CASSEGVSSQDTQYF. CDR3 in DNA: TGTGCCAGCAGTGAAGGCGTTAGTTCGCAAGATACGCAGTATTTT.

In its sample, this clone was seen a few times. The rearrangement links TRBV5-1 to TRBJ1-1; 10 positions match TRBD1. Trimming at V came to 3 bases and at J to 0 bases, leaving 5 bases not matched to a gene. In germline, CDR1 is SGHRS, CDR2 YFSETQ. This CDR3 comprises 16 residues. DNA of the CDR3: TGCGCCAGCAGCTGGGGGACAGGGGAGATGAACACTGAAGCTTTCTTT. Residues: CASSWGTGEMNTEAFF.

The chain employs TRBV11-2 and TRBJ2-1; TRBD2 matches at 15 bases. The germline V gene has CDR1 SGHAT and CDR2 FQNNGV. V lost 4 bases to trimming and J lost 5 bases; unmatched junction nucleotides: 3. This CDR3 has 16 amino acids. The CDR3 protein is CASSWTSGGAHNEQFF. The CDR3 DNA sequence: TGTGCCAGCAGCTGGACTAGCGGGGGGGCCCACAATGAGCAGTTCTTC.

J is TRBJ1-1 and V is TRBV4-1, with D possibly matching TRBD1 (6 bases). The CDR3 length is 14 residues. V lost 0 bases to trimming and J lost 1 base, with 6 bases between them. Germline V CDR1 and CDR2: MGHRA, YSYEKL. CDR3 protein: CASSQEGGNTEAFF. The CDR3 DNA follows: TGCGCCAGCAGCCAAGAAGGGGGGAACACTGAAGCTTTCTTT.

This clone was seen just once. The J gene is TRBJ1-5, the V gene TRBV6-6; D might be TRBD1 (6 bases). Germline V gene data show CDR1 as MNHNY and CDR2 as SVGAGI (reference sequence). V was pared by 5 bases and J by 4 bases, with 15 bases between. This CDR3 contains 15 residues. The DNA of the CDR3 is TGTGCCAGCAGTCCCTCCGGGACAATAAATCAGCCCCAGCATTTT. This encodes CASSPSGTINQPQHF.

The gene calls are TRBV19 and TRBJ1-1, with a possible D match to TRBD1 (6 bases). The germline gives CDR1 LNHDA, CDR2 SQIVND (reference sequence). The CDR3 extends over 17 amino acids. Trimming removed 5 bases from V and 7 bases from J, with 26 bases in between. The CDR3 DNA reads TGTGCCAGTAGTTCTTCGTGGGGACCCCAGGGGAGGGATGAAGCTTTCTTT. It codes for CASSSSWGPQGRDEAFF. The variable domain in full, with the rest retrieved from reference TRBV19 and TRBJ1-1, is DGGITQSPKYLFRKEGQNVTLSCEQNLNHDAMYWYRQDPGQGLRLIYYSQIVNDFQKGDIAEGYSVSREKKESFPLTVTSAQKNPTAFYLCASSSSWGPQGRDEAFFGQGTRLTVV.

V usage is TRBV29-1 and J usage is TRBJ1-1; D is possibly TRBD1 (6 bases). V shed 7 bases and J shed 6 bases, with 15 bases lying between them. The CDR3 runs 12 residues. Germline V CDR1 and CDR2: SQVTM, ANQGSEA. In nucleotides, the CDR3 is TGCAGCGCAAGGGAGGGGGGGCCTGAAGCTTTCTTT. This gives the protein CSAREGGPEAFF. The full variable domain, its missing parts supplied by reference TRBV29-1 and TRBJ1-1, is SAVISQKPSRDICQRGTSLTIQCQVDSQVTMMFWYRQQPGQSLTLIATANQGSEATYESGFVIDKFPISRPNLTFSTLTVSNMSPEDSSIYLCSAREGGPEAFFGQGTRLTVV.

V is TRBV5-5 and J is TRBJ2-7, with 8 positions matching TRBD1. The trim removed 4 bases at V and 1 base at J, leaving 7 bases unmatched. The germline gives CDR1 SGHKS, CDR2 YYEKEE (reference sequence). This CDR3 has 15 residues. The CDR3 nucleotides are TGTGCCAGCAGCCGCGACAGGGGTAGGTCCTACGAGCAGTACTTC. The encoded protein is CASSRDRGRSYEQYF.